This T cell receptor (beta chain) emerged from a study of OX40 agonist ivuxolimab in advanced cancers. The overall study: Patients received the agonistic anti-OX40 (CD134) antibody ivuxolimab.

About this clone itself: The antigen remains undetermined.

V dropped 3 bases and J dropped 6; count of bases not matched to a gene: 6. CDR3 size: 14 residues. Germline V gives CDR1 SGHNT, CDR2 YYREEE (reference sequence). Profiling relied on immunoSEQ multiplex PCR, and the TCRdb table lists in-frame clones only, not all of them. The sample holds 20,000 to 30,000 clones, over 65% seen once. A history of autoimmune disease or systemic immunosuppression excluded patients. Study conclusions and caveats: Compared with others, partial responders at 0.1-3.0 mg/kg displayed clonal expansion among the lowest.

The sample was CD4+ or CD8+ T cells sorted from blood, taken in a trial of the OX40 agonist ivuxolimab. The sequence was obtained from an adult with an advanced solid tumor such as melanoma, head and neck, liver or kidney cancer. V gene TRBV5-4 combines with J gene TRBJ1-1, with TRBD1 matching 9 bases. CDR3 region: CASSSPGQGSEAFF. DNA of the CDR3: TGTGCCAGCAGCTCCCCGGGACAGGGCTCTGAAGCTTTCTTT.